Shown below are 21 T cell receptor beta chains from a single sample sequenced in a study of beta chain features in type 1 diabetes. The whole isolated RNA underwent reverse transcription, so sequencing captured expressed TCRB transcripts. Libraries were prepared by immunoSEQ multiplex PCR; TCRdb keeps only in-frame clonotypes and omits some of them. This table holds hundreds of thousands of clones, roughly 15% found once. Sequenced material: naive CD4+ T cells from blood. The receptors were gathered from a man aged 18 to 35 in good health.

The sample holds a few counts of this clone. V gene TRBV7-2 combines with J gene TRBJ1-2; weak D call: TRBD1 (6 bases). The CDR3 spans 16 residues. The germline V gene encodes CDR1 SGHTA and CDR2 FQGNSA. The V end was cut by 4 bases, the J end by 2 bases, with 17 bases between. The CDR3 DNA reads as TGTGCCAGCAGCTCCCGGACAGTTATACTGAACTATGGCTACACCTTC. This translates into CASSSRTVILNYGYTF. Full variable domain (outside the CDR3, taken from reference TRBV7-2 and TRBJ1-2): GAGVSQSPSNKVTEKGKDVELRCDPISGHTALYWYRQSLGQGLEFLIYFQGNSAPDKSGLPSDRFSAERTGGSVSTLTIQRTQQEDSAVYLCASSSRTVILNYGYTFGSGTRLTVV.

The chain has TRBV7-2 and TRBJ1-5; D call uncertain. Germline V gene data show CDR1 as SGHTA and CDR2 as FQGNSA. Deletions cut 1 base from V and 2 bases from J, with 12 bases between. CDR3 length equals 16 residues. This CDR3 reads CASSLVSVRGNQPQHF. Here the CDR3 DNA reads TGTGCCAGCAGCTTAGTTAGTGTAAGAGGCAATCAGCCCCAGCATTTT.

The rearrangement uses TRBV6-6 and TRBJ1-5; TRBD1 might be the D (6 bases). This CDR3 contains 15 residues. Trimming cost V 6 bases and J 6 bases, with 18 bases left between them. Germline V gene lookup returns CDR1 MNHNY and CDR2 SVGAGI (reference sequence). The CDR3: CASRRSQGGGQPQHF. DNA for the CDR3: TGTGCCAGCAGACGATCACAGGGAGGGGGTCAGCCCCAGCATTTT.

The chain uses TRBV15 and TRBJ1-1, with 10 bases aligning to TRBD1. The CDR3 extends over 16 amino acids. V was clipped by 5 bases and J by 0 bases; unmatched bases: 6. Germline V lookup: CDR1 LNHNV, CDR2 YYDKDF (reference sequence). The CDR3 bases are TGTGCCACCAGCGGACGGGACAGGGGACTGAACACTGAAGCTTTCTTT. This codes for CATSGRDRGLNTEAFF.

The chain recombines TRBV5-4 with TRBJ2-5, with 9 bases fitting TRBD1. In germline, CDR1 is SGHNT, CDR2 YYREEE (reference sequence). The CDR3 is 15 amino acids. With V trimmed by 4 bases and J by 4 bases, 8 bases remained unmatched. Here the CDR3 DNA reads TGTGCCAGCAGCGTGCCCGGGACAGGGAGAGAGACCCAGTACTTC. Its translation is CASSVPGTGRETQYF.

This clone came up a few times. CDR3 residues: CASSVDNGHTEAFF. The CDR3 nucleotides read TGTGCCAGCAGCGTAGACAACGGCCACACTGAAGCTTTCTTT. V usage is TRBV9 and J usage is TRBJ1-1; D ambiguous. Germline lookup yields CDR1 SGDLS and CDR2 YYNGEE. Trimming took 0 bases from V and 3 from J, leaving 9 bases between them. CDR3 length: 14 residues.

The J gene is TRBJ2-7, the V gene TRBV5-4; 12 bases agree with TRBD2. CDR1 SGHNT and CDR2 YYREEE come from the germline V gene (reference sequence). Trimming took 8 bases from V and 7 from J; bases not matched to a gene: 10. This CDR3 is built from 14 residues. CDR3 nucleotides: TGTGCCAGTCACCTAGCGGGAGGGTTAAGGGAGCAGTACTTC. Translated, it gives CASHLAGGLREQYF.

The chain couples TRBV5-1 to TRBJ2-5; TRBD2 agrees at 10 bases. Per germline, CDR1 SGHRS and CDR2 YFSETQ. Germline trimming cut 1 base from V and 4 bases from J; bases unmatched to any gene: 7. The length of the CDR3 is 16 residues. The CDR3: CASSLSGRVALETQYF. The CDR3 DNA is TGCGCCAGCAGCTTGAGCGGGAGGGTTGCGTTAGAGACCCAGTACTTC.

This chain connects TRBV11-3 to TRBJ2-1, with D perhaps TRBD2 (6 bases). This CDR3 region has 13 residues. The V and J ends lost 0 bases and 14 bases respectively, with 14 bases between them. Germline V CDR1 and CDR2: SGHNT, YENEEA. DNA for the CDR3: TGTGCCAGCAGCTTAGATGTAGGCAGGACTAAGTTCTTC. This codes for CASSLDVGRTKFF.

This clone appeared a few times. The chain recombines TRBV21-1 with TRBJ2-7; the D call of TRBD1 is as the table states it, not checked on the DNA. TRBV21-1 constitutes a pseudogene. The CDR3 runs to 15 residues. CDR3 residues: CASCPKGQGGNEQYF. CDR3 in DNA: TGTGCCAGCTGTCCCAAGGGACAGGGGGGCAACGAGCAGTACTTC.

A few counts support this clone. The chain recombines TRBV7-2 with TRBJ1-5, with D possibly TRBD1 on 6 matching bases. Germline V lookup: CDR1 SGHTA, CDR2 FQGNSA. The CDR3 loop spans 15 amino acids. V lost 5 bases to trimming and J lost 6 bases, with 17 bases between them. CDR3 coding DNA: TGTGCCAGCAGCACCCGGACAGCCTCCTTTCAGCCCCAGCATTTT. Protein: CASSTRTASFQPQHF.

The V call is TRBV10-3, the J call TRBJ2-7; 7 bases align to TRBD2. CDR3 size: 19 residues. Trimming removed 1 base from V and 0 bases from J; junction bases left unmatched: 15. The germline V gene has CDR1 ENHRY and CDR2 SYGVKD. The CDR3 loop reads CAISEWGSSGDLHSYEQYF. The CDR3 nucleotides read TGTGCCATCAGTGAGTGGGGGTCTAGCGGAGACCTCCACTCCTACGAGCAGTACTTC.

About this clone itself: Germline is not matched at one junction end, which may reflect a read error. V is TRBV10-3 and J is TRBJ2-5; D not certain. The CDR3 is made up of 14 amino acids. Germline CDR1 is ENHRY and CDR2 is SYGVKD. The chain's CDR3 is CASSDGWYRETQYF. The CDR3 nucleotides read TGTGCCAGCAGTGATGGGTGGTACCGTGAGACCCAGTACTTC.

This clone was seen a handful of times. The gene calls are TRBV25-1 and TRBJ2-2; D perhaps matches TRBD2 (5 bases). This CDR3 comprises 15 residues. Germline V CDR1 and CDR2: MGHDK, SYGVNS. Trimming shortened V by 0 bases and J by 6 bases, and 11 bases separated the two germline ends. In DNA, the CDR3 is TGTGCCAGCAGTGAATACGGCGGGCGTTCCGGGGAGCTGTTTTTT. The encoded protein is CASSEYGGRSGELFF. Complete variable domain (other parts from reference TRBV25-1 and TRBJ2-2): EADIYQTPRYLVIGTGKKITLECSQTMGHDKMYWYQQDPGMELHLIHYSYGVNSTEKGDLSSESTVSRIRTEHFPLTLESARPSHTSQYLCASSEYGGRSGELFFGEGSRLTVL.

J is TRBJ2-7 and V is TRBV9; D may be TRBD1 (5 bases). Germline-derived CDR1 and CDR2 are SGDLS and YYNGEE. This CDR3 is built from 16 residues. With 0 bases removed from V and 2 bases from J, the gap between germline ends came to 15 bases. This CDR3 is CASSVAPGGHTYEQYF. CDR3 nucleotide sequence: TGTGCCAGCAGCGTAGCTCCGGGCGGACACACCTACGAGCAGTACTTC.

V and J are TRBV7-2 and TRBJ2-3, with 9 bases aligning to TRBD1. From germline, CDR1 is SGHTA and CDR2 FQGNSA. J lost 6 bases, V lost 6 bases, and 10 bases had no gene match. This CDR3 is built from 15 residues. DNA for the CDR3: TGTGCCAGCAGACAATACAGGGGGCGCGTCGATACGCAGTATTTT. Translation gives CASRQYRGRVDTQYF.

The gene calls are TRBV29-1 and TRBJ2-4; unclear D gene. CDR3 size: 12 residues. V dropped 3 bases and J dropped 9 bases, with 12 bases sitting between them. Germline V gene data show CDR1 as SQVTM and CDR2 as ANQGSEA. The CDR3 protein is CSVEGSPSIQYF. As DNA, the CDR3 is TGCAGCGTTGAGGGTAGTCCATCCATTCAGTACTTC.

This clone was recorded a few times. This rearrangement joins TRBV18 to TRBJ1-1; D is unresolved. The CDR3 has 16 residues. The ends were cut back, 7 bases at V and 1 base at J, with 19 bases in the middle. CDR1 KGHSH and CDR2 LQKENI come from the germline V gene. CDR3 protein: CASCLSNPTPNTEAFF. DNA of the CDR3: TGTGCCAGCTGCCTAAGTAACCCTACCCCGAACACTGAAGCTTTCTTT.

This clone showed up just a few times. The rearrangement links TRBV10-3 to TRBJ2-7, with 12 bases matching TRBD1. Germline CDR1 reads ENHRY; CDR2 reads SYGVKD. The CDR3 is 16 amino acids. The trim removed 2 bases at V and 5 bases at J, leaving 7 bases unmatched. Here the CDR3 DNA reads TGTGCCATCAGTGAGGGGGGACAGGGGGCGCTGAACGAGCAGTACTTC. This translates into CAISEGGQGALNEQYF.

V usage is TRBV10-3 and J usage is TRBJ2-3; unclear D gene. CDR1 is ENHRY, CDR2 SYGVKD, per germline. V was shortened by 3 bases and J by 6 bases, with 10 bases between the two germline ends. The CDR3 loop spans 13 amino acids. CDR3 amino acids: CAISDPRSDTQYF. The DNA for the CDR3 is TGTGCCATCAGTGATCCTCGTTCGGATACGCAGTATTTT.

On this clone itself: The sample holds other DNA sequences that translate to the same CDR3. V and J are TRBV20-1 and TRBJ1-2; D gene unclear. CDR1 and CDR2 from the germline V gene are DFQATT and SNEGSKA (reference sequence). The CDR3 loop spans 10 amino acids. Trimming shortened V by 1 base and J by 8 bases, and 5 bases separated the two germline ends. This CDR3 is CSARVRGYTF. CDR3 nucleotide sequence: TGCAGTGCTAGAGTGAGGGGCTACACCTTC.